This T cell receptor beta chain is drawn from a study of cytomegalovirus exposure and HLA in healthy donors. Findings and limits, study-wide: For presence/absence analyses, sequencing depth was assumed to be roughly uniform across donors. Trimming of TCR beta V- and J-genes showed a link, identified in a later analysis, to a missense DCLRE1C variant. Researchers reported in a later analysis that common viral pathogens appeared linked to several top clusters.

The study ran its PCR with 60 Vbeta and 13 Jbeta primers. Libraries were prepared by immunoSEQ multiplex PCR; TCRdb keeps only in-frame clonotypes and omits some of them. Found here are approximately 150,000 clones, roughly 85% of them singletons; the top ten hold 5% to 7%. A remark on this clone: Antigen specificity is unknown.

This TCR was sampled from a man aged 35-49 years in good health and CMV-seropositive. The sequencing sample was made of PBMCs.

This chain's CDR3 is CATTGTSGRPYEQYF. The CDR3 DNA follows: TGTGCCACGACCGGGACTAGCGGGCGTCCCTACGAGCAGTACTTC. The rearrangement joins TRBV10-3 to TRBJ2-7; TRBD2 matches at 12 bases. The CDR3 covers 15 residues. Germline lookup yields CDR1 ENHRY and CDR2 SYGVKD. The junction had 9 bases not matched to a gene; V was cut back by 10 bases and J by 2 bases.